A selection of T cell receptor beta chains follows, all from one sample in a study of CD8+ T cells in alopecia areata. Assay: immunoSEQ multiplex PCR; the TCRdb copy retains only in-frame clones and omits some. The sample has fewer than 110,000 clones, 84% seen once. The sample was CD8+ T cells sorted from blood, taken at week 24, from a patient treated with tofacitinib. The receptors stem from a human donor with alopecia areata. The CDR3 runs from the conserved cysteine through the conserved F or W. A D gene is named only where the DNA matches it firmly. Only some rows state a clone size, as once, few, many or a class for expanded clones.

TRBJ2-1 14 . . TRBV29-1 CSVPLVYSYNEQFF TGCAGCGTTCCCCTCGTATACTCCTACAATGAGCAGTTCTTC
TRBJ2-2 16 once TRBD1 TRBV4-3 CASSQERGLWTGELFF TGCGCCAGCAGCCAAGAGAGGGGGCTTTGGACCGGGGAGCTGTTTTTT
TRBJ2-1 14 . TRBD1 TRBV4-1 CASSLGQGADEQFF TGCGCCAGCAGCCTAGGACAGGGGGCGGATGAGCAGTTCTTC
TRBJ1-1 13 . TRBD1 TRBV15 CATSRDRAAEAFF TGTGCCACCAGCAGGGACAGGGCGGCTGAAGCTTTCTTT
TRBJ1-1 15 few TRBD1 TRBV11-1 CASSHPRGQNTEAFF TGTGCCAGCAGCCACCCCAGGGGGCAGAACACTGAAGCTTTCTTT
TRBJ2-7 14 . TRBD1 TRBV2 CASRDETGTYEQYF TGTGCCAGCAGGGATGAGACAGGGACCTACGAGCAGTACTTC
TRBJ2-5 19 few TRBD2 TRBV10-3 CAISESFGPPSGGRETQYF TGTGCCATCAGTGAGTCTTTCGGACCACCTAGCGGGGGACGGGAGACCCAGTACTTC
TRBJ2-1 14 once TRBD1 TRBV4-3 CASSQDKGAIEQFF TGCGCCAGCAGCCAAGATAAGGGGGCGATTGAGCAGTTCTTC
TRBJ2-3 15 . . TRBV4-3 CASSQVYRGTDTQYF TGCGCCAGCAGCCAAGTATACAGGGGCACAGATACGCAGTATTTT
TRBJ1-2 13 . . TRBV10-3 CASSELSGFGYTF TGTGCCAGCAGTGAACTCTCGGGGTTTGGCTACACCTTC
TRBJ2-6 12 few . TRBV27 CASSSPANVLTF TGTGCCAGCAGTAGTCCAGCCAACGTCCTGACTTTC
TRBJ1-6 14 . . TRBV13 CASSSWDYNSPLHF TGTGCCAGCAGCTCATGGGATTACAATTCACCCCTCCACTTT
TRBJ2-5 14 . . TRBV5-1 CASSLVTAQETQYF TGCGCCAGCAGCTTGGTGACAGCCCAAGAGACCCAGTACTTC
TRBJ1-1 13 . TRBD1 TRBV27 CASSSGTGIEAFF TGTGCCAGCAGTTCCGGGACAGGGATTGAAGCTTTCTTT
TRBJ2-3 13 . . TRBV5-4 CASSMGTPNTQYF TGTGCCAGCAGCATGGGGACTCCGAATACGCAGTATTTT
TRBJ2-1 17 . . TRBV10-3 CAISESRTSFVYNEQFF TGTGCCATCAGTGAGTCAAGGACATCCTTTGTGTACAATGAGCAGTTCTTC
TRBJ2-7 14 . . TRBV4-3 CASSSTESSYEQYF TGCGCCAGCAGCTCGACAGAGAGCTCCTACGAGCAGTACTTC
TRBJ2-3 15 . . TRBV13 CASSPTPPSTDTQYF TGTGCCAGCAGCCCCACCCCGCCCAGCACAGATACGCAGTATTTT
TRBJ2-7 12 . TRBD1 TRBV27 CASPTGASEQYF TGTGCCAGCCCTACAGGGGCCAGCGAGCAGTACTTC
TRBJ2-3 14 . . TRBV7-4 CASSLVIRAPPQYF TGTGCCAGCAGCTTAGTGATCCGGGCCCCGCCCCAGTATTTT
TRBJ2-1 14 . . TRBV7-6 CASSLESQGGGQFF TGTGCCAGCAGCTTAGAGTCACAGGGCGGGGGGCAGTTCTTC
TRBJ2-7 10 . . TRBV2 CASSGDEQYF TGTGCCAGCAGTGGGGACGAGCAGTACTTC
TRBJ2-3 16 . TRBD2 TRBV4-1 CASSHLAGGDLDTQYF TGCGCCAGCAGCCATCTAGCGGGGGGCGACCTCGATACGCAGTATTTT
TRBJ2-5 17 . . TRBV19 CASSIDKGVGYQETQYF TGTGCCAGTAGTATAGATAAGGGAGTGGGGTACCAAGAGACCCAGTACTTC
TRBJ2-7 13 . . TRBV30 CAWSVSGAGEQYF TGTGCCTGGAGTGTAAGTGGTGCTGGTGAGCAGTACTTC
TRBJ2-1 15 . . TRBV4-3 CASSPSREGDNEQFF TGCGCCAGCAGCCCGTCAAGGGAGGGGGACAATGAGCAGTTCTTC
TRBJ2-3 11 few . TRBV5-4 CASSLSNTQYF TGTGCCAGCAGCTTGTCGAATACGCAGTATTTT
TRBJ2-1 16 few . TRBV10-3 CAISESAQLQQNEQFF TGTGCCATCAGTGAGTCGGCGCAACTCCAGCAAAATGAGCAGTTCTTC
TRBJ1-1 13 . . TRBV27 CASSLSRASEAFF TGTGCCAGCAGTTTATCGAGGGCAAGCGAAGCTTTCTTT
TRBJ1-1 13 . . TRBV7-3 CASSLNWGTEAFF TGTGCCAGCAGCTTAAACTGGGGCACTGAAGCTTTCTTT
TRBJ1-1 13 . TRBD1 TRBV7-9 CASSLPGQGEAFF TGTGCCAGCAGCTTACCGGGACAGGGGGAAGCTTTCTTT
TRBJ2-5 18 . TRBD2 TRBV4-3 CASSQAFGGLAGGETQYF TGCGCCAGCAGCCAAGCCTTCGGGGGACTAGCGGGGGGAGAGACCCAGTACTTC
TRBJ1-1 14 . TRBD1 TRBV29-1 CSAWTGAVNTEAFF TGCAGCGCCTGGACAGGGGCGGTGAACACTGAAGCTTTCTTT
TRBJ2-4 16 . . TRBV27 CASSLSSALAKNIQYF TGTGCCAGCAGTTTATCGAGTGCCCTAGCCAAAAACATTCAGTACTTC
TRBJ2-3 16 once . TRBV27 CASSLYSGMITDTQYF TGTGCCAGCAGTTTATACAGCGGAATGATCACAGATACGCAGTATTTT
TRBJ1-2 15 . . TRBV4-3 CASSQDVGLPGGYTF TGCGCCAGCAGCCAAGATGTCGGCCTTCCGGGTGGCTACACCTTC
TRBJ2-6 17 few . TRBV5-1 CASSLTGLFSGANVLTF TGCGCCAGCAGCTTGACAGGCCTCTTCTCTGGGGCCAACGTCCTGACTTTC
TRBJ2-2 12 few . TRBV5-1 CASQEGTGELFF TGCGCCAGCCAAGAGGGCACCGGGGAGCTGTTTTTT
TRBJ2-7 15 . . TRBV7-9 CASSSGLGTAPEQYF TGTGCCAGCAGCTCTGGCCTCGGGACTGCCCCCGAGCAGTACTTC
TRBJ2-5 13 . . TRBV29-1 CSVEGPHFETQYF TGCAGCGTTGAGGGCCCACATTTCGAGACCCAGTACTTC
TRBJ1-5 15 . TRBD1 TRBV19 CASSPAGGSNQPQHF TGTGCCAGTAGTCCTGCAGGGGGTAGCAATCAGCCCCAGCATTTT
TRBJ2-2 17 . . TRBV5-1 CASSLGSWAAYTGELFF TGCGCCAGCAGCTTGGGATCGTGGGCAGCTTACACCGGGGAGCTGTTTTTT
TRBJ1-1 14 . . TRBV2 CATQQFQGITEAFF TGTGCCACCCAGCAATTTCAGGGGATCACTGAAGCTTTCTTT
TRBJ1-2 15 . TRBD1 TRBV7-9 CASSPRQGAADGYTF TGTGCCAGCAGCCCCAGACAGGGGGCAGCGGATGGCTACACCTTC